This T cell receptor beta chain derives from a study of blood T cell repertoires in COVID-19. At the level of the study: The United States, Italy and Spain provided the acute and convalescent COVID-19 samples. PBMCs, B-cell-depleted T cells, or T cells provided the cDNA or gDNA that made up the material.

As processed by the authors: Quantification of nucleated cells was approximated via reference gene primer amplification. The table came from immunoSEQ multiplex PCR; TCRdb's copy has only in-frame clones and leaves some out. The D gene and trimming were derived from the DNA, and the V and J assignments and clone size from that table. The sample has about 150,000 clones, roughly four fifths seen once. Trimming left V 4 bases short and J 4 bases short, with 11 bases between. CDR1 and CDR2 (germline): SGHDT, YYEEEE. This CDR3 comprises 13 residues. V is TRBV5-6 and J is TRBJ2-5; D is undetermined. This receptor was taken from a human donor with acute or convalescent COVID-19. The donor label of this sample is uncertain. Material: peripheral blood. CDR3 residues: CASSQLLIETQYF. The CDR3 DNA sequence: TGTGCCAGCAGCCAACTGTTGATAGAGACCCAGTACTTC.